This TCR beta chain is drawn from a study of quantifying T cell responses using KT2 cells (dated by TCRdb to the late 2010s). Study-wide context: RNA was DNase-treated and reverse transcribed with TCR alpha and beta constant-region primers, mostly using SuperScript III. Under optimum conditions, the T4 ligation step was estimated to exceed 10% efficiency. PCR2 was run as a SYBR Green qPCR and stopped at a predetermined fluorescence threshold to avoid over-amplification. What the authors observed across the whole study: KT2 sequences were detected down to the lowest spike-in tested, about one KT2 cell per 100,000 PBMC. No side-by-side comparison of the pipeline with other TCR sequencing techniques was included in the study. Detection of KT2 sequences showed saturation at very high KT2 spike-in numbers. Over several orders of magnitude, the number of KT2 alpha and beta sequences rose linearly with the number of KT2 cells put in.

From its cysteine to its phenylalanine, the CDR3 spans 15 amino acids. Only the CDR3 DNA is retained, 45 bases long and in frame from the first base. The germline V gene (reference sequence) sets CDR1 to SGHAT and CDR2 to FQDESV. Unmatched junction bases come to 8, with V trimmed by 5 bases and J by 4 bases. This clonotype was seen repeatedly, ten times or more. The specificity of this receptor is unknown. Per-base quality was not reported, and no clone a single base away is much larger than it. Receptor libraries were prepared by UMI-ligation and nested PCR. Using T4 RNA ligase 1, a single-stranded oligonucleotide bearing the Illumina SP2 sequence plus a UMI was ligated onto the 3' end of the cDNA. PCR1 consisted of 4 cycles (98 degrees C 15 s, 69 degrees C 30 s, 72 degrees C 40 s), and for the beta primer an equimolar mix of RC1.1 and RC1.2 was used to cover TRBC1 and TRBC2. Starting at PCR2, TCR alpha and beta chains were handled separately, and sample indices and Illumina adaptors were added. The UMI comprised 12 random nucleotides, as two hexamers separated by a spacer, placed after an 8-base spacer. The libraries were sequenced on an Illumina MiSeq using v2 2x251 paired-end chemistry, usually with eleven to twelve samples in each run. PhiX DNA at about 4.5-7% was added to each sequencing library to increase diversity. Concerning the study's data processing: Raw reads were converted to FASTQ with bcl2fastq and demultiplexed by dual indices using Demultiplexor. V and J genes were assigned by Decombinator through tag matching that permitted a single base-pair mismatch. Using UMIs, Collapsinator corrected both sequencing errors and the frequency errors that come from PCR heterogeneity. CDR3Translator converted Decombinator identifiers into nucleotide sequence, translated that sequence into amino acids, and extracted CDR3 based on C- and N-terminal motifs. Each distinct KT2 TCR was counted as a cluster of KT2 sequences sharing one unique molecular identifier. TCRdb took the public reads, trimmed them with fastp at Q25, ran MiXCR for clone calling and kept in-frame beta chains. Every entry covers one CDR3 protein and lists the most common genes and DNA from its rows. TCRdb, not the original authors, processed these V and J calls. For this sample there are some 43,000 distinct CDR3 sequences; 15% to 20% appear just once. The top ten hold roughly 40% of the sample.

To test the sensitivity and accuracy of the pipeline, known numbers of KT2, a T cell clone whose TCR had already been sequenced, were spiked into unfractionated PBMC. KT2 cells were mixed with a fixed number of PBMC to create a range of KT2-to-PBMC ratios. The TCR comes from a human donor. The sample comprised PBMCs spiked with cells of the T cell clone KT2. The rearranged chain carries TRBV11-1 and TRBJ2-7, and TRBD1 matches 10 of the central bases. The nucleotide sequence is TGTGCCAGCAGCAACCGGGACAGGGGCCTATACGAGCAGTACTTC. Translation gives CASSNRDRGLYEQYF.